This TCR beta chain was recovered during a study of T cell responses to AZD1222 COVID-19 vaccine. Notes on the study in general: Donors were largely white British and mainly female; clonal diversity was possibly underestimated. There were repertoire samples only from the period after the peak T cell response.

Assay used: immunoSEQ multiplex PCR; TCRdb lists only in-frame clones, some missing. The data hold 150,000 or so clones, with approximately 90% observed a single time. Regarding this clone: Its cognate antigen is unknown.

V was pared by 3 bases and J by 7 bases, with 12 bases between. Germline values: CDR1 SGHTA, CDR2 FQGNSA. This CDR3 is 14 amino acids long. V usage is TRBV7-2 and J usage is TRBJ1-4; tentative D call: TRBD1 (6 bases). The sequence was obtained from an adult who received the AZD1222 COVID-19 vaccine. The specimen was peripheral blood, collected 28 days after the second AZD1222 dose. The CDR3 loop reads CASSFRRGGEKLFF. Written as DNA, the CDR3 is TGTGCCAGCAGCTTCCGCAGGGGAGGTGAAAAACTGTTTTTT.